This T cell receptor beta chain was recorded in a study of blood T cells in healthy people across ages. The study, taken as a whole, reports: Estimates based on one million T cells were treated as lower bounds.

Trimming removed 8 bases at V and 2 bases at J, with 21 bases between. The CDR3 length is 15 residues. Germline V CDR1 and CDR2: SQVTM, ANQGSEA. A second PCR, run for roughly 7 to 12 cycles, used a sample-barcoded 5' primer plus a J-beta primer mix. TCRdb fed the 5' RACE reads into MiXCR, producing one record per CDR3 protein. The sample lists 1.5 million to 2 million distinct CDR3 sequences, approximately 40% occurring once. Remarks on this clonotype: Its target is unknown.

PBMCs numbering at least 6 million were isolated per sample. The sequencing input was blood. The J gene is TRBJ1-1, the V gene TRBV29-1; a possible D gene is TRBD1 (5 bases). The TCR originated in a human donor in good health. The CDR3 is CSLRDSSLINTEAFF. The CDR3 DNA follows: TGCAGCTTGAGGGACTCCTCGTTAATAAACACTGAAGCTTTCTTT. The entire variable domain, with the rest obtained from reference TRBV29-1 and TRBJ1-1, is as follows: SAVISQKPSRDICQRGTSLTIQCQVDSQVTMMFWYRQQPGQSLTLIATANQGSEATYESGFVIDKFPISRPNLTFSTLTVSNMSPEDSSIYLCSLRDSSLINTEAFFGQGTRLTVV.